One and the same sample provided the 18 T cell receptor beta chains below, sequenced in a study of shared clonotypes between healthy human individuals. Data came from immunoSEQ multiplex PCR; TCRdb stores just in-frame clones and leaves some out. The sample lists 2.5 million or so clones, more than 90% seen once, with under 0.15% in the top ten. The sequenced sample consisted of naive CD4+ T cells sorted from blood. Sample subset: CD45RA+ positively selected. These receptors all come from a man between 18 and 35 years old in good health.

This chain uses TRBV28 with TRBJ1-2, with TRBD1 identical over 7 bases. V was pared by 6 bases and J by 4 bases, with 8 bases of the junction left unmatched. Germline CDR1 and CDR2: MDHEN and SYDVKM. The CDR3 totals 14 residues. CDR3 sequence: CASRKGQTFYGYTF. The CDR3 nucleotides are TGTGCCAGCAGAAAGGGACAGACCTTCTATGGCTACACCTTC.

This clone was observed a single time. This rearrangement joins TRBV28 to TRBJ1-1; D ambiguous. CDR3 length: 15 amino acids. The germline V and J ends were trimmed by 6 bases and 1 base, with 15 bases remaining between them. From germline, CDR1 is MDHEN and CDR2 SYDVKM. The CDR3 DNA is TGTGCCAGCAGGCCTCCTAGTTCCCCGAACACTGAAGCTTTCTTT. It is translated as CASRPPSSPNTEAFF.

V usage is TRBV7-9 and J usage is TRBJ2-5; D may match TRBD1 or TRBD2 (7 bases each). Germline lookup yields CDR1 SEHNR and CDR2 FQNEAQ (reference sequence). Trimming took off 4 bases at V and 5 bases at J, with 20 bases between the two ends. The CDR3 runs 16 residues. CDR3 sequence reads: CASSSPGEGAWETQYF. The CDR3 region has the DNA TGTGCCAGCAGCTCGCCCGGGGAGGGGGCATGGGAGACCCAGTACTTC.

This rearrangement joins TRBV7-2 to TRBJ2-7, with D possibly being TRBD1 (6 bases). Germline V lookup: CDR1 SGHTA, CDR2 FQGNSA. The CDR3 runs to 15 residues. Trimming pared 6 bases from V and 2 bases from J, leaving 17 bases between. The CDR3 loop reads CASSGQGSGPYEQYF. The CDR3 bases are TGTGCCAGCAGTGGCCAGGGGTCTGGGCCCTACGAGCAGTACTTC.

The CDR3 DNA reads as TGTGCCAGCAGCCGAGACAGGGGCCCCGGCTATGGCTACACCTTC. It translates to CASSRDRGPGYGYTF. J is TRBJ1-2 and V is TRBV7-2; 8 nucleotides match TRBD1. V lost 5 bases to trimming and J lost 4 bases; unmatched junction nucleotides: 9. The CDR3 totals 15 residues. The V gene's germline CDR1 is SGHTA and CDR2 FQGNSA.

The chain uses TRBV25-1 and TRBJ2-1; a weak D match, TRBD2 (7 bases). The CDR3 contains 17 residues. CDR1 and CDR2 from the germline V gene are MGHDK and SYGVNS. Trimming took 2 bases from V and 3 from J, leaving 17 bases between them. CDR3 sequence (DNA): TGTGCCAGCAGTGAACTCCCCGGAAGGGGGGGCTACAATGAGCAGTTCTTC. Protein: CASSELPGRGGYNEQFF.

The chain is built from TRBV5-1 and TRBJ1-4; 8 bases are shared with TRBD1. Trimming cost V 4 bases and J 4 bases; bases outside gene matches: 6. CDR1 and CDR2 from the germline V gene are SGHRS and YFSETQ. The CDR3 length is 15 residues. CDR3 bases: TGCGCCAGCAGCGGCGGGACAGGTGATAATGAAAAACTGTTTTTT. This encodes CASSGGTGDNEKLFF.

The CDR3 coding sequence is TGTGCCAGCAGTTACCTCAGCCGGGACAGAAAAGAGCAGTACTTC. Its protein is CASSYLSRDRKEQYF. The rearrangement uses TRBV6-5 and TRBJ2-7; TRBD1 matches at 7 bases. CDR3 length: 15 amino acids. Germline CDR1 is MNHEY and CDR2 is SVGAGI. The V gene end was trimmed by 2 bases and the J gene end by 7 bases; junction bases not matched to a gene: 11.

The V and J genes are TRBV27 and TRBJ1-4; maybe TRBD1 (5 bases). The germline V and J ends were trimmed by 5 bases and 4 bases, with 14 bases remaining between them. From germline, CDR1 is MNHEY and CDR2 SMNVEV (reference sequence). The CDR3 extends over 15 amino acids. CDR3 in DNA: TGTGCCAGCAGTCCCCGGCAGGGACTTAATGAAAAACTGTTTTTT. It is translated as CASSPRQGLNEKLFF.

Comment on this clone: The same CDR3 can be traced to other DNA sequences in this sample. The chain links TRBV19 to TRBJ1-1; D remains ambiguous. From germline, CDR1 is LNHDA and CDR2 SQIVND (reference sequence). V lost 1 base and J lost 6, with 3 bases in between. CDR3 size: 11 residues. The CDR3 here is CASSIGPEAFF. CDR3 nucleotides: TGTGCCAGTAGTATAGGTCCTGAAGCTTTCTTT.

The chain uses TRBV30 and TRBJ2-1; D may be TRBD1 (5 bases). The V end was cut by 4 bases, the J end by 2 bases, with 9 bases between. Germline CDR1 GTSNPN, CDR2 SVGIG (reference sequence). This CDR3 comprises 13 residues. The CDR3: CAWTGMAYNEQFF. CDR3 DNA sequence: TGTGCCTGGACAGGGATGGCCTACAATGAGCAGTTCTTC.

CDR3 nucleotides: TGTGCCAGCAGCATAGTTCAGGGGGAAAAACTGTTTTTT. Translation: CASSIVQGEKLFF. The chain has TRBV5-4 and TRBJ1-4, with D maybe TRBD1 (6 bases). V was pared by 4 bases and J by 8 bases, with 12 bases between. Germline-derived CDR1 and CDR2 are SGHNT and YYREEE (reference sequence). The CDR3 covers 13 residues. Drawing the rest from reference TRBV5-4 and TRBJ1-4, the complete variable domain is ETGVTQSPTHLIKTRGQQVTLRCSSQSGHNTVSWYQQALGQGPQFIFQYYREEENGRGNFPPRFSGLQFPNYSSELNVNALELDDSALYLCASSIVQGEKLFFGSGTQLSVL.

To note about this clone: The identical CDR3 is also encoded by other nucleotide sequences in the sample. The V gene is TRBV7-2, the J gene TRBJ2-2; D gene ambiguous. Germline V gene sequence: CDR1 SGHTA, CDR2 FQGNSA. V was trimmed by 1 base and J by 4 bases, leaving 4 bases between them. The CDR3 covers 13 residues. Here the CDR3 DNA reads TGTGCCAGCAGCTTAGGCGGCACCGGGGAGCTGTTTTTT. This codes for CASSLGGTGELFF.

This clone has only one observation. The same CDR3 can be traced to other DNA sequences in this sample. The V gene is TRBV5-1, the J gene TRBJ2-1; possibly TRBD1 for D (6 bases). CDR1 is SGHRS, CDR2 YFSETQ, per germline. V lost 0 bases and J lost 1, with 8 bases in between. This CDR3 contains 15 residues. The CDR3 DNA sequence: TGCGCCAGCAGCTTGGAAGGGGGTTCCTACAATGAGCAGTTCTTC. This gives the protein CASSLEGGSYNEQFF.

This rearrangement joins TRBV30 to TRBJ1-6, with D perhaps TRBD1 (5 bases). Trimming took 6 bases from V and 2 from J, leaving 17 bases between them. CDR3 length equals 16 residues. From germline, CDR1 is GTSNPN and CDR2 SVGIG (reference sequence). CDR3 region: CACGRSGGAYNSPLHF. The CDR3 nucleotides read TGTGCCTGTGGCAGGAGTGGGGGAGCCTATAATTCACCCCTCCACTTT.

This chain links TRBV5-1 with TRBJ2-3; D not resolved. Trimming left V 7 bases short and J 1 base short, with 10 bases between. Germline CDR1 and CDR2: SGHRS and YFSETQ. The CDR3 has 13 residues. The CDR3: CASAPVGTDTQYF. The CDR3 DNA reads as TGCGCCAGCGCGCCGGTAGGCACAGATACGCAGTATTTT.

The CDR3 is CASARTANYGYTF. The CDR3 DNA reads as TGTGCTAGTGCCCGGACAGCGAACTATGGCTACACCTTC. This chain connects TRBV12-5 to TRBJ1-2, with D possibly TRBD1 on 6 matching bases. V dropped 7 bases and J dropped 2 bases, with 11 bases sitting between them. The CDR3 extends over 13 amino acids. From germline, CDR1 is LGHNT and CDR2 FRNRAP. Full variable domain (remainder filled in from reference TRBV12-5 and TRBJ1-2): DARVTQTPRHKVTEMGQEVTMRCQPILGHNTVFWYRQTMMQGLELLAYFRNRAPLDDSGMPKDRFSAEMPDATLATLKIQPSEPRDSAVYFCASARTANYGYTFGSGTRLTVV.

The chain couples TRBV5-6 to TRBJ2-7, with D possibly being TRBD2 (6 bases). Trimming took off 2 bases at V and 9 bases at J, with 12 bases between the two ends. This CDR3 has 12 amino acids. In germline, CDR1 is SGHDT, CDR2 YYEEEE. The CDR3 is CASSLGGSGQYF. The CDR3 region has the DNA TGTGCCAGCAGCTTAGGAGGGAGTGGGCAGTACTTC.